This is a list of T cell receptor beta chains from one sample in a study of molecular identifiers for immune sequencing clone quantification. TCRdb redid the calling of the PCR reads with MiXCR, one entry per CDR3 protein. The sample records about 640,000 distinct CDR3 sequences, approximately 20% being singletons. The sample comprised naive CD8+ T cells from blood, with Jurkat cell RNA spiked in. These receptors were collected from a human donor in good health. Some libraries in this study had Jurkat cell RNA spiked in. Each CDR3 is given with its conserved first and last residue. Fields, in order: V gene, clone size, D gene, J gene, CDR3 DNA, CDR3 protein. D genes are given only for firm matches. Only part of the rows carry a size: once, few, many, or a class if the clone is expanded.

V: TRBV9; size: NA; D: NA; J: TRBJ2-3; DNA: TGTGCCAGCTCCCCTCTGGCGGGATCGGATGCGCAGTATTTT; CDR3: CASSPLAGSDAQYF
V: TRBV6-5; size: many; D: NA; J: TRBJ1-1; DNA: TGTGCCAGCAGCCCCTCCACAGGGATTAACACTGAAGCTTTCTTT; CDR3: CASSPSTGINTEAFF
V: TRBV2; size: many; D: TRBD1; J: TRBJ2-1; DNA: TGTGCCAGCAGTGAAGGGGACAGGGGTCAGGAGCAGTTCTTC; CDR3: CASSEGDRGQEQFF
V: TRBV28; size: many; D: NA; J: TRBJ1-5; DNA: TGTGCCAGCAGTTTCACAATCGTCCTGGGGGCGGATCAGCCCCAGCATTTT; CDR3: CASSFTIVLGADQPQHF
V: TRBV7-9; size: NA; D: NA; J: TRBJ2-7; DNA: TGTGCCAGCGGCTTAGGTGGGTTGATCGAGCAGTACTTC; CDR3: CASGLGGLIEQYF
V: TRBV12-3/TRBV12-4; size: many; D: NA; J: TRBJ2-3; DNA: TGTGCCACCAGACCCCCAGGGAGCTTCACAGATACGCAGTATTTT; CDR3: CATRPPGSFTDTQYF
V: TRBV4-3; size: many; D: NA; J: TRBJ1-3; DNA: TGCGCCAGCAGCCAAGGCACGCACATCGGGGATAACTCTGGAAACACCATATATTTT; CDR3: CASSQGTHIGDNSGNTIYF
V: TRBV5-1; size: many; D: NA; J: TRBJ1-5; DNA: TGTGCCAGCAGCTTAGGGTCAGGTCAGCCCCAGCATTTT; CDR3: CASSLGSGQPQHF
V: TRBV28; size: many; D: NA; J: TRBJ2-5; DNA: TGTGCCAGCAGACCAGGGAGGTACCAAGAGACCCAGTACTTC; CDR3: CASRPGRYQETQYF
V: TRBV24-1; size: many; D: NA; J: TRBJ2-3; DNA: TGTGCCACCAGTGAGGGGGGAGCGAGTACGCAGTATTTT; CDR3: CATSEGGASTQYF
V: TRBV14; size: many; D: NA; J: TRBJ2-2; DNA: TGTGCCAGCAGCCCCCCCAGGGGGGCAAGGTCAGGGGAGCTGTTTTTT; CDR3: CASSPPRGARSGELFF
V: TRBV6-5; size: many; D: NA; J: TRBJ2-7; DNA: TGTGCCAGCAGCCAATTTTACGGATACGAGCAGTACTTC; CDR3: CASSQFYGYEQYF
V: TRBV7-9; size: once; D: NA; J: TRBJ1-1; DNA: TGTGCCAGCAGCCGCCCCAGGACAGAGGGGACTGAAGCTTCCTTT; CDR3: CASSRPRTEGTEASF
V: TRBV27; size: few; D: NA; J: TRBJ1-6; DNA: TGTGCCAGCAGATGGGACGGGGGCAATTCACCCCTCCACTTT; CDR3: CASRWDGGNSPLHF
V: TRBV20-1; size: many; D: TRBD2; J: TRBJ2-7; DNA: TGCAGTGTTGAAAGCGGGGAGCTGTACTACGAGCAGTACTTC; CDR3: CSVESGELYYEQYF
V: TRBV5-1; size: many; D: NA; J: TRBJ1-1; DNA: TGCGCCAGCAGCTTGGCCGGGCCTAGTGGGACTGAAGCTTTCTTT; CDR3: CASSLAGPSGTEAFF
V: TRBV29-1; size: many; D: NA; J: TRBJ1-3; DNA: TGCAGCGTTGCGACGGGTAACTCTGGAAACACCATATATTTT; CDR3: CSVATGNSGNTIYF
V: TRBV7-9; size: many; D: TRBD2; J: TRBJ2-1; DNA: TGTGCCAGCAGCTTAGGTCATAGCGGGATTATAGATGAGCAGTTCTTC; CDR3: CASSLGHSGIIDEQFF
V: TRBV19; size: many; D: NA; J: TRBJ2-7; DNA: TGTGCCAGTAGTGTATCGGACGACAGCTACGAGCAGTACTTC; CDR3: CASSVSDDSYEQYF
V: TRBV15; size: many; D: TRBD1; J: TRBJ1-3; DNA: TGTGCCACCAGCAGCGTAGGGGGCCTTGGAAACACCATATATTTT; CDR3: CATSSVGGLGNTIYF
V: TRBV2; size: few; D: NA; J: TRBJ2-3; DNA: TGTGCCAGCCCTGCCGTACAGGCGCCCCCAGATGCGCAGTATTTT; CDR3: CASPAVQAPPDAQYF
V: TRBV30; size: few; D: NA; J: TRBJ2-7; DNA: TGTGCCTGGAGTGTACTTTTTGGGGACATAAGCTTC; CDR3: CAWSVLFGDISF
V: TRBV5-3; size: NA; D: NA; J: TRBJ2-7; DNA: TGTGCCAGAAGCGCCCACGCACCGGCGGAAATCTCCTACGAGCAGTACTTC; CDR3: CARSAHAPAEISYEQYF
V: TRBV12-3/TRBV12-4; size: many; D: NA; J: TRBJ2-3; DNA: TGTGCCAGCAGTTACCGGGACGAATTGTCAGATACGCAGTATTTT; CDR3: CASSYRDELSDTQYF
V: TRBV25-1; size: many; D: NA; J: TRBJ2-1; DNA: TGTGCCAGCAGTGGAATGGCCAATGAGCAGTTCTTC; CDR3: CASSGMANEQFF
V: TRBV28; size: few; D: TRBD2; J: TRBJ2-2; DNA: TGTGCCAGCAGTGCCCGACTAGCGGGAGGGGACGGGGAGCTGTTTTTT; CDR3: CASSARLAGGDGELFF
V: TRBV7-9; size: few; D: TRBD2; J: TRBJ2-3; DNA: TGTGCCAGCGGACCCCGATGGAATAGCGGGAGGGAAACAGATACGCAGTATTTT; CDR3: CASGPRWNSGRETDTQYF
V: TRBV11-2; size: many; D: NA; J: TRBJ2-5; DNA: TGTGCCAGCAGCCCCTTTGCAGAGACCCAGTACTTC; CDR3: CASSPFAETQYF
V: TRBV9; size: NA; D: NA; J: TRBJ2-6; DNA: TGTGCCAGCAGCGTAGCTACGTTCGGGCCTTCGTCCGTCCTGACTTTC; CDR3: CASSVATFGPSSVLTF
V: TRBV15; size: many; D: NA; J: TRBJ1-2; DNA: TGTGCCACCAGCAGAGTCACCCATGAGGCCAACACCTTC; CDR3: CATSRVTHEANTF
V: TRBV7-9; size: many; D: NA; J: TRBJ1-4; DNA: TGTGCCAGCAGCTTAGGGGAGGATGAAAAACTGTTTTTT; CDR3: CASSLGEDEKLFF
V: TRBV7-6; size: many; D: NA; J: TRBJ2-2; DNA: TGTGCCAGCAGCCCCCTAGGCGGTCGGAACACCGGGGAGCTGTTTTTT; CDR3: CASSPLGGRNTGELFF
V: TRBV7-9; size: many; D: NA; J: TRBJ1-1; DNA: TGTGCCAGCAGCTTATTACAGGGTCTGAACACTGAAGCTTTCTTT; CDR3: CASSLLQGLNTEAFF
V: TRBV7-9; size: NA; D: NA; J: TRBJ1-2; DNA: TGTGCCAGCAGCTTAGCAGGAATCAATGGCTACACCTTC; CDR3: CASSLAGINGYTF
V: TRBV6-2/TRBV6-3; size: many; D: NA; J: TRBJ2-7; DNA: TGTGCCAGCAGTTCGGACCCTACCTACGAGCAGTACTTC; CDR3: CASSSDPTYEQYF
V: TRBV3-1; size: many; D: NA; J: TRBJ1-5; DNA: TGTGCCAGCAGCCAAGTCCAAAGCAATCAGCCCCAGCATTTT; CDR3: CASSQVQSNQPQHF
V: TRBV27; size: many; D: NA; J: TRBJ2-5; DNA: TGTGCCAGCAGTTTACGGGGAGGACTAGAGACCCAGTACTTC; CDR3: CASSLRGGLETQYF
V: TRBV7-2; size: many; D: NA; J: TRBJ2-7; DNA: TGTGCCAGCAGCTTTATCGGGGCTGCCTCCTACGAGCAGTACTTC; CDR3: CASSFIGAASYEQYF
V: TRBV5-5; size: NA; D: NA; J: TRBJ2-7; DNA: TGTGCCAGCAGCTTGATGGCAGGAACCTACGAGCAGTACTTC; CDR3: CASSLMAGTYEQYF
V: TRBV3-1; size: few; D: TRBD1; J: TRBJ2-1; DNA: TGTGCCAGCAGCCCCGGACCAGGGGGCAGGGGTGAGCAGTTCTTC; CDR3: CASSPGPGGRGEQFF
V: TRBV29-1; size: many; D: NA; J: TRBJ2-7; DNA: TGCAGCGTTGAAGAGTGGCAGGGAGTCGAGCAGTACTTC; CDR3: CSVEEWQGVEQYF
V: TRBV4-1; size: many; D: NA; J: TRBJ2-1; DNA: TGCGCCAGCAGCCAAGTTTGGTTTAAGGGCAATGAGCAGTTCTTC; CDR3: CASSQVWFKGNEQFF
V: TRBV27; size: few; D: TRBD1; J: TRBJ2-7; DNA: TGTGCCAGCAGTTCGACAGGGGGAGGGGGCGAGCAGTACTTC; CDR3: CASSSTGGGGEQYF
V: TRBV5-4; size: few; D: TRBD2; J: TRBJ2-1; DNA: TGTGCCAGTCGGGGACTAGCGGGATATGAGCAGTTCTTC; CDR3: CASRGLAGYEQFF
V: TRBV13; size: NA; D: TRBD2; J: TRBJ2-1; DNA: TGTGCCAGCAGCTTAGGCCTGGCTAGCGGATACAATGAGCAGTTCTTC; CDR3: CASSLGLASGYNEQFF
V: TRBV7-7; size: many; D: NA; J: TRBJ1-1; DNA: TGTGCTAGCAGCCCCTTTATAGCAGCAATGAACACTGAAGCTTTCTTT; CDR3: CASSPFIAAMNTEAFF
V: TRBV20-1; size: many; D: TRBD2; J: TRBJ2-3; DNA: TGCAGTGCTAGAGATGAGGTAGCGGGGTACACAGATACGCAGTATTTT; CDR3: CSARDEVAGYTDTQYF
V: TRBV20-1; size: few; D: NA; J: TRBJ2-7; DNA: TGCAGTGCCCGGGTTGTGGACGGGCAGTACTTC; CDR3: CSARVVDGQYF